Given below is one T cell receptor (beta chain) in context. There is no known antigen for this receptor. No base qualities exist here, and no much larger clone lies one base off it. These data are taken from a study of type 1 regulatory T cells (dated by TCRdb to the early 2020s). About the investigation overall: An in vitro protocol by which a Tr1-enriched, alloantigen-specific CD4 T cell product named T-allo10 was generated was characterized in the study. Patients with hematological malignancies who were receiving allogeneic hematopoietic stem cell transplantation were the group in which T-allo10 was being clinically evaluated.

Points the paper makes about the study in general: Compared with non-Tr1 cells, Tr1 cells had a narrower TCR repertoire, and the study took this difference to reflect clonal expansion driven by alloantigen.

The V and J ends are trimmed by 2 bases and 0 bases, leaving 26 bases between them. Taken from the germline V gene, the CDR1 and CDR2 loops are SGHVS and FQNEAQ. The CDR3 spans 21 residues, from the cysteine through the phenylalanine. The retained sequence is limited to the CDR3, 63 bases, with the frame set at the first base. Sequencing relied on an Illumina MiSeq. TCRdb trimmed public reads at Q25 via fastp, called clones via MiXCR and kept in-frame beta chains. Rows are combined by CDR3 protein, so each entry shows the most common genes and DNA. This sample is represented by under 75,000 distinct CDR3 sequences; less than 25% of them were singletons. The ten most abundant clones make up around 8% of the sample.

The sequence joins TRBV7-8 to TRBJ1-3; no D gene can be assigned with confidence. The specimen was cultured type 1 regulatory T (Tr1) cells, either the whole culture or a sorted fraction (not recorded which). Explained via the paper, the cell subset or site label denotes: type 1 regulatory T cells sorted from the T-allo10 product. This clonotype was sampled from a human donor in good health. The CDR3 region reads CASSLSTSFRVSMSSGNTIYF. The DNA reads TGTGCCAGCAGCTTAAGTACGAGTTTTAGGGTTTCCATGAGCTCTGGAAACACCATATATTTT. The variable domain in full, with residues beyond the CDR3 obtained from the reference TRBV7-8 and TRBJ1-3 genes, is GAGVSQSPRYKVAKRGQDVALRCDPISGHVSLFWYQQALGQGPEFLTYFQNEAQLDKSGLPSDRFFAERPEGSVSTLKIQRTQQEDSAVYLCASSLSTSFRVSMSSGNTIYFGEGSWLTVV.